This entry lists 24 T cell receptor beta chains sequenced from one sample in a study of cytomegalovirus exposure and HLA in healthy donors. 13 Jbeta primers and 60 Vbeta primers were used for the PCR. The repertoire was sequenced with immunoSEQ multiplex PCR; TCRdb's copy has only in-frame clones and lacks some. The sample yields 150,000 to 200,000 clones, 82% seen once. The sample was PBMCs. These TCRs come from a woman aged 45-59 years in good health and CMV-seronegative.

J is TRBJ2-5 and V is TRBV28, with a weak D call TRBD1 (5 bases). Trimming left V 3 bases short and J 2 bases short, with 10 bases between. In germline, CDR1 is MDHEN, CDR2 SYDVKM. This CDR3 has 14 amino acids. The CDR3 nucleotides read TGTGCCAGCAGTTTTGTAGACAGACAAGAGACCCAGTACTTC. Translating it yields CASSFVDRQETQYF.

V is TRBV11-2 and J is TRBJ2-5, with TRBD2 identical over 14 bases. The CDR3 extends over 16 amino acids. Losses at the gene ends were 2 bases for V and 5 bases for J; bases not matched to a gene: 4. The V gene's germline CDR1 is SGHAT and CDR2 FQNNGV. CDR3 DNA: TGTGCCAGCAGCTTACAGGGACTAGCGGGAGCGGAGACCCAGTACTTC. Translating it yields CASSLQGLAGAETQYF.

This clone has just one count. J is TRBJ2-1 and V is TRBV5-1; D may be TRBD1 (6 bases). There are 17 residues in the CDR3. The V and J ends lost 5 bases and 6 bases respectively, with 24 bases between them. Per the germline V gene, CDR1 is SGHRS and CDR2 is YFSETQ. The CDR3: CASSTGRVFGLFNEQFF. Here the CDR3 DNA reads TGCGCCAGCAGTACAGGGCGAGTATTTGGGCTTTTCAATGAGCAGTTCTTC.

The chain links TRBV28 to TRBJ1-3; D is unclear. V lost 5 bases and J 2 bases, leaving 10 bases between the germline ends. Looked up from germline, CDR1 is MDHEN and CDR2 is SYDVKM. The CDR3 sequence is 14 residues long. As DNA, the CDR3 is TGTGCCAGCAGTGGGAGAGGTCCTGGAAACACCATATATTTT. Protein product: CASSGRGPGNTIYF.

This chain links TRBV5-1 with TRBJ2-1; 7 nucleotides match TRBD2. Germline trimming cut 0 bases from V and 8 bases from J; bases unmatched to any gene: 11. This CDR3 region has 16 residues. Germline-derived CDR1 and CDR2 are SGHRS and YFSETQ. The CDR3 DNA is TGCGCCAGCAGCTTGGGGGTAGCGGGCGCCGTCCATGAGCAGTTCTTC. It translates to CASSLGVAGAVHEQFF.

J is TRBJ2-3 and V is TRBV7-9, with 8 nucleotides matching TRBD2. The V gene end was trimmed by 1 base and the J gene end by 7 bases; junction bases not matched to a gene: 7. Germline V lookup: CDR1 SEHNR, CDR2 FQNEAQ (reference sequence). This CDR3 is built from 15 residues. The CDR3 here is CASSLVSGGPHTQYF. In nucleotides, the CDR3 is TGTGCCAGCAGCTTAGTGTCGGGGGGGCCTCATACGCAGTATTTT.

The rearrangement joins TRBV6-1 to TRBJ1-1; no firm D call. The germline V gene encodes CDR1 MNHNS and CDR2 SASEGT. V was cut by 8 bases and J by 11 bases, with 15 bases left in between. CDR3 length: 11 amino acids. The CDR3 reads CASPTWVSAFF. The CDR3 nucleotides read TGTGCCAGCCCGACATGGGTGAGCGCTTTCTTT.

The chain joins TRBV27 to TRBJ2-1; D call uncertain. Trimming took off 4 bases at V and 5 bases at J, with 9 bases between the two ends. CDR1 is MNHEY, CDR2 SMNVEV, per germline (reference sequence). The length of the CDR3 is 13 residues. The CDR3 nucleotides read TGTGCCAGCAGTTCTCCTCCCGACAATGAGCAGTTCTTC. Protein product: CASSSPPDNEQFF.

The rearrangement links TRBV27 to TRBJ1-1; D is unclear. The CDR3 is made up of 14 amino acids. Trimming shortened V by 3 bases and J by 6 bases, and 14 bases separated the two germline ends. Germline CDR1 and CDR2: MNHEY and SMNVEV (reference sequence). CDR3 region: CASSFAGIYSEAFF. In DNA form, the CDR3 reads TGTGCCAGCAGTTTTGCGGGTATCTATTCTGAAGCTTTCTTT.

The chain uses TRBV9 and TRBJ2-1; 11 positions match TRBD2. Germline CDR1 SGDLS, CDR2 YYNGEE. The CDR3 covers 19 residues. V lost 4 bases and J lost 6; bases outside the gene matches: 18. The CDR3 sequence is CASSPKVLAGAPEGNEQFF. The CDR3, as DNA: TGTGCCAGCAGCCCCAAGGTACTAGCGGGAGCCCCGGAGGGCAATGAGCAGTTCTTC.

The CDR3 DNA is TGTGCCAGCAGTGAAACGGGGGTAGACTTCCCCACAGATACGCAGTATTTT. Residues: CASSETGVDFPTDTQYF. The chain joins TRBV2 to TRBJ2-3; D perhaps matches TRBD2 (6 bases). The CDR3 covers 17 residues. The germline CDR1 and CDR2 sequences are SNHLY and FYNNEI. Deletions cut 2 bases from V and 2 bases from J, with 17 bases between.

This chain joins TRBV7-9 and TRBJ1-3; D remains unclear. V was cut by 1 base and J by 0 bases, with 10 bases left in between. Per germline, CDR1 SEHNR and CDR2 FQNEAQ (reference sequence). The CDR3 length is 16 residues. CDR3 nucleotide sequence: TGTGCCAGCAGCTTAGTGGCGGCGAGCTCTGGAAACACCATATATTTT. It yields the protein CASSLVAASSGNTIYF. Drawing the rest from reference TRBV7-9 and TRBJ1-3, the complete variable domain is DTGVSQNPRHKITKRGQNVTFRCDPISEHNRLYWYRQTLGQGPEFLTYFQNEAQLEKSRLLSDRFSAERPKGSFSTLEIQRTEQGDSAMYLCASSLVAASSGNTIYFGEGSWLTVV.

The chain employs TRBV10-2 and TRBJ1-1; D gene uncertain. Germline V CDR1 and CDR2: WSHSY, SAAADI. The CDR3 sequence is 14 residues long. Trimming removed 3 bases at V and 0 bases at J, with 8 bases between. CDR3 sequence: CASSDYGVNTEAFF. CDR3 coding DNA: TGCGCCAGCAGTGATTACGGGGTGAACACTGAAGCTTTCTTT.

The CDR3 sequence: CAWSRPGQAHEQFF. In DNA, the CDR3 is TGTGCCTGGAGTCGACCGGGACAGGCTCATGAGCAGTTCTTC. This chain connects TRBV30 to TRBJ2-1; 8 bases line up with TRBD1. Germline CDR1 GTSNPN, CDR2 SVGIG (reference sequence). The CDR3 spans 14 residues. The V gene end was trimmed by 2 bases and the J gene end by 8 bases; junction bases not matched to a gene: 8. Combining the CDR3 with reference TRBV30 and TRBJ2-1 gives the whole variable domain SQTIHQWPATLVQPVGSPLSLECTVEGTSNPNLYWYRQAAGRGLQLLFYSVGIGQISSEVPQNLSASRPQDRQFILSSKKLLLSDSGFYLCAWSRPGQAHEQFFGPGTRLTVL.

The chain links TRBV28 to TRBJ2-3; no clear D gene. The CDR3 covers 15 residues. Germline V CDR1 and CDR2: MDHEN, SYDVKM. Deletions cut 2 bases from V and 1 base from J, with 10 bases between. CDR3: CASSLEVSGTDTQYF. The CDR3 DNA is TGTGCCAGCAGTTTAGAGGTTTCGGGCACAGATACGCAGTATTTT.

This sequence joins TRBV11-2 and TRBJ2-7; 7 bases are shared with TRBD1. The CDR3 extends over 16 amino acids. Germline loops: CDR1 SGHAT, CDR2 FQNNGV. With 5 bases clipped from V and 4 bases from J, the junction kept 14 bases outside the gene matches. DNA for the CDR3: TGTGCCAGCAGCCTCCCTCCGGGACAGAAGGTATACGAGCAGTACTTC. It specifies CASSLPPGQKVYEQYF. The entire variable domain, with the rest obtained from reference TRBV11-2 and TRBJ2-7, is as follows: EAGVAQSPRYKIIEKRQSVAFWCNPISGHATLYWYQQILGQGPKLLIQFQNNGVVDDSQLPKDRFSAERLKGVDSTLKIQPAKLEDSAVYLCASSLPPGQKVYEQYFGPGTRLTVT.

To note about this clone: The sample contains more than one DNA sequence encoding this CDR3. The CDR3 sequence: CASSLLTGGRTEAFF. Written as DNA, the CDR3 is TGCGCCAGCAGCTTGCTTACAGGGGGCCGGACTGAAGCTTTCTTT. This chain connects TRBV5-1 to TRBJ1-1; 9 bases match TRBD1. This CDR3 is 15 amino acids long. Germline CDR1 reads SGHRS; CDR2 reads YFSETQ. J was trimmed by 5 bases and V by 1 base; bases with no gene match: 6.

This clone appeared a few times. This rearrangement joins TRBV5-1 to TRBJ2-7; 11 bases fit TRBD2. V trimming: 8 bases; J trimming: 4 bases; junction bases outside the gene matches: 11. The CDR3 spans 15 residues. Germline CDR1 is SGHRS and CDR2 is YFSETQ. The CDR3 loop reads CARDTLAGVLYEQYF. In nucleotides, the CDR3 is TGCGCCAGGGATACACTAGCGGGGGTCCTTTACGAGCAGTACTTC.

V and J are TRBV7-9 and TRBJ2-1; TRBD1 aligns across 8 bases. The CDR3 runs 17 residues. Germline assignment: CDR1 SEHNR and CDR2 FQNEAQ (reference sequence). V lost 1 base, J lost 2 bases, and 7 bases stayed unmatched. The CDR3 spells CASSLGTGTGTYNEQFF. CDR3 nucleotides: TGTGCCAGCAGCTTAGGGACCGGGACAGGAACCTACAATGAGCAGTTCTTC.

This clone has only a few counts. The chain uses TRBV6-5 and TRBJ1-2, with TRBD1 matching 10 bases. Per germline, CDR1 MNHEY and CDR2 SVGAGI. Germline trimming cut 6 bases from V and 7 bases from J; bases unmatched to any gene: 8. CDR3 size: 14 residues. The CDR3 spells CASRRDRGVGGYTF. CDR3 DNA: TGTGCCAGCAGGCGGGACAGGGGCGTTGGTGGCTACACCTTC.

This chain connects TRBV11-2 to TRBJ2-3; a possible D gene is TRBD2 (6 bases). Trimming took 4 bases from V and 2 from J, leaving 16 bases between them. Per the germline V gene, CDR1 is SGHAT and CDR2 is FQNNGV. The CDR3 spans 16 residues. In DNA form, the CDR3 reads TGTGCCAGCAGCTCCCCCGGGACTGGGGCCACAGATACGCAGTATTTT. This sequence encodes CASSSPGTGATDTQYF.

The sample holds one count of this clone. The chain carries TRBV27 and TRBJ2-3; D may be TRBD2 (6 bases). Germline lookup yields CDR1 MNHEY and CDR2 SMNVEV (reference sequence). V was shortened by 6 bases and J by 0 bases, with 22 bases between the two germline ends. The CDR3 consists of 18 residues. CDR3 in amino acids: CASSPLAGRRTSTDTQYF. CDR3 in DNA: TGTGCCAGCAGCCCCCTTGCGGGGCGTAGAACTAGCACAGATACGCAGTATTTT.

This chain joins TRBV7-2 and TRBJ2-3; 8 positions match TRBD2. There are 14 residues in the CDR3. The trim removed 3 bases at V and 2 bases at J, leaving 1 base unmatched. CDR1 is SGHTA and CDR2 is FQGNSA in the germline V gene. This CDR3 reads CASSLRGDTDTQYF. The CDR3 nucleotides are TGTGCCAGCAGCTTGCGGGGGGACACAGATACGCAGTATTTT. The full variable domain, completed using reference TRBV7-2 and TRBJ2-3, is GAGVSQSPSNKVTEKGKDVELRCDPISGHTALYWYRQSLGQGLEFLIYFQGNSAPDKSGLPSDRFSAERTGGSVSTLTIQRTQQEDSAVYLCASSLRGDTDTQYFGPGTRLTVL.

This chain links TRBV7-2 with TRBJ1-1, with D tentatively TRBD1 (6 bases). Germline lookup yields CDR1 SGHTA and CDR2 FQGNSA. CDR3 size: 14 residues. V shed 7 bases and J shed 0 bases, with 12 bases lying between them. The CDR3 DNA is TGTGCCAGCAACAACAGGGTCATGAACACTGAAGCTTTCTTT. Translation: CASNNRVMNTEAFF.